The 20 T cell receptor beta chains given below trace back to one sample, sequenced in a study of T cell responses to AZD1222 COVID-19 vaccine. Only in-frame clones appear in the TCRdb table, and some are missing; sequencing was by immunoSEQ multiplex PCR. The table lists some 99,000 clones, roughly 86% of them singletons. The sample was peripheral blood, taken 28 days after the second AZD1222 dose. The receptors originated from an adult who received the AZD1222 COVID-19 vaccine.

The chain couples TRBV5-1 to TRBJ2-2; 8 bases are shared with TRBD1. With V trimmed by 1 base and J by 4 bases, 6 bases remained unmatched. This CDR3 contains 16 residues. The germline gives CDR1 SGHRS, CDR2 YFSETQ. The CDR3 DNA reads as TGCGCCAGCAGCTTGCAGGGGGCAATTGGCACCGGGGAGCTGTTTTTT. This codes for CASSLQGAIGTGELFF. Complete variable domain (other parts from reference TRBV5-1 and TRBJ2-2): KAGVTQTPRYLIKTRGQQVTLSCSPISGHRSVSWYQQTPGQGLQFLFEYFSETQRNKGNFPGRFSGRQFSNSRSEMNVSTLELGDSALYLCASSLQGAIGTGELFFGEGSRLTVL.

The chain recombines TRBV19 with TRBJ1-4; 7 bases fit TRBD1. This CDR3 is built from 14 residues. The germline gives CDR1 LNHDA, CDR2 SQIVND (reference sequence). V lost 3 bases and J lost 5; bases outside the gene matches: 3. Here the CDR3 reads CASSITGANEKLFF. The DNA for the CDR3 is TGTGCCAGTAGTATTACAGGGGCGAATGAAAAACTGTTTTTT.

This chain joins TRBV3-1 (or the pseudogene TRBV3-2) and TRBJ1-1, with 10 bases fitting TRBD1. V lost 3 bases to trimming and J lost 9 bases; unmatched junction nucleotides: 7. Germline V lookup: CDR1 LGHDT, CDR2 YNNKEL (reference sequence). The CDR3 totals 14 residues. The CDR3, as DNA: TGTGCCAGCAGCCAGGCTTGGGACAGGGGACAAGCTTTCTTT. Translation: CASSQAWDRGQAFF.

The CDR3 sequence is CASSGGSGYEQYF. The CDR3 DNA reads as TGTGCCAGCAGTGGGGGGTCCGGCTACGAGCAGTACTTC. The chain joins TRBV27 to TRBJ2-7, with TRBD2 as a possible D gene (6 bases). Trimming took off 5 bases at V and 3 bases at J, with 11 bases between the two ends. This CDR3 spans 13 amino acids. Germline loops: CDR1 MNHEY, CDR2 SMNVEV (reference sequence).

V usage is TRBV30 and J usage is TRBJ1-1, with TRBD1 matching over 7 bases. The CDR3 length is 13 residues. Germline V gene lookup returns CDR1 GTSNPN and CDR2 SVGIG (reference sequence). Trimming removed 3 bases from V and 3 bases from J; junction bases left unmatched: 4. CDR3: CAWRETGDTEAFF. CDR3 DNA sequence: TGTGCCTGGAGAGAAACAGGGGACACTGAAGCTTTCTTT.

This clone was recorded once. The chain is built from TRBV6-5 and TRBJ1-6; 7 bases line up with TRBD1. The V gene end was trimmed by 7 bases and the J gene end by 10 bases; junction bases not matched to a gene: 10. The CDR3 covers 14 residues. The germline gives CDR1 MNHEY, CDR2 SVGAGI. The CDR3 nucleotides are TGTGCCAGCAACGCCGACAGGGTAGGATCACCCCTCCACTTT. It encodes CASNADRVGSPLHF.

This rearrangement joins TRBV18 to TRBJ1-6; D is ambiguous. The V and J ends lost 2 bases and 6 bases respectively, with 5 bases between them. The CDR3 has 13 amino acids. Germline V gene lookup returns CDR1 KGHSH and CDR2 LQKENI. The CDR3 spells CASSPGANSPLHF. The CDR3 bases are TGTGCCAGCTCACCAGGTGCTAATTCACCCCTCCACTTT.

The chain recombines TRBV3-1 (or the pseudogene TRBV3-2) with TRBJ1-3; the D is unclear. The CDR3 runs 18 residues. Trimming took 0 bases from V and 0 from J, leaving 15 bases between them. Germline-derived CDR1 and CDR2 are LGHDT and YNNKEL (reference sequence). DNA for the CDR3: TGTGCCAGCAGCCAAGAGAAGAGGCAGTTAAACTCTGGAAACACCATATATTTT. It translates to CASSQEKRQLNSGNTIYF.

J is TRBJ1-2 and V is TRBV5-5; D unresolved. The CDR3 has 13 residues. V gave up 0 bases and J gave up 3 bases, with 6 bases separating them. Germline V gives CDR1 SGHKS, CDR2 YYEKEE (reference sequence). CDR3 amino acids: CASSLVGDYGYTF. In nucleotides, the CDR3 is TGTGCCAGCAGCTTGGTGGGAGACTATGGCTACACCTTC.

This chain uses TRBV7-6 with TRBJ1-1; 7 bases align to TRBD1. The junction had 6 bases not matched to a gene; V was cut back by 0 bases and J by 5 bases. Germline lookup yields CDR1 SGHVS and CDR2 FNYEAQ. There are 15 residues in the CDR3. The CDR3 protein is CASSLAEGAGTEAFF. Written as DNA, the CDR3 is TGTGCCAGCAGCTTAGCGGAGGGGGCGGGTACTGAAGCTTTCTTT.

This clone has a single count. CDR3 DNA sequence: TGTGCCAGCAGTTCCGGGACTACCTACAATGAGCAGTTCTTC. It specifies CASSSGTTYNEQFF. The V and J genes are TRBV27 and TRBJ2-1; 7 nucleotides match TRBD2. The CDR3 contains 14 residues. The J segment lost 2 bases and the V segment lost 4 bases, leaving 2 bases of the junction unmatched. Germline assignment: CDR1 MNHEY and CDR2 SMNVEV (reference sequence).

The chain links TRBV7-2 to TRBJ2-7; unclear D gene. The CDR3 runs 14 residues. The ends were cut back, 5 bases at V and 3 bases at J, with 14 bases in the middle. CDR1 is SGHTA, CDR2 FQGNSA, per germline. The CDR3 nucleotides read TGTGCCAGCAGCGAATATCTACGGAGCTACGAGCAGTACTTC. This gives the protein CASSEYLRSYEQYF.

The rearrangement uses TRBV7-8 and TRBJ2-3; no firm D call. The CDR3 sequence is 16 residues long. Germline-derived CDR1 and CDR2 are SGHVS and FQNEAQ. V was cut by 1 base and J by 7 bases, with 18 bases left in between. The CDR3 here is CASSLVDGLAWNTQYF. The CDR3 bases are TGTGCCAGCAGCTTAGTCGACGGTCTCGCGTGGAATACGCAGTATTTT.

Remarks on this clone: The germline gene is not matched at one end of the junction; a read error may be the cause. The chain couples TRBV4-1 to TRBJ1-4; D is ambiguous. The germline CDR1 and CDR2 sequences are MGHRA and YSYEKL. The CDR3 runs 16 residues. The CDR3 DNA is TGCGCCAGCAGCCAAGATCAGGAGTGGAGGGCACGCTCGTACCATTTC. As protein: CASSQDQEWRARSYHF.

This chain joins TRBV12-3 or TRBV12-4 and TRBJ2-5; maybe TRBD1 (6 bases). The V and J ends lost 3 bases and 6 bases respectively, with 11 bases between them. The length of the CDR3 is 13 residues. The CDR3 spells CASSLGRGKTQYF. The CDR3 DNA sequence: TGTGCCAGCAGTTTGGGCAGGGGAAAGACCCAGTACTTC.

The chain joins TRBV6-1 to TRBJ1-4; possible D gene TRBD1, 5 bases. V lost 2 bases and J lost 11, with 21 bases in between. Germline assignment: CDR1 MNHNS and CDR2 SASEGT. CDR3 length: 16 amino acids. The CDR3 region is CASSELPGPLGGKLFF. CDR3 sequence (DNA): TGTGCCAGCAGTGAATTACCCGGCCCCCTTGGGGGGAAACTGTTTTTT.

This clone was detected only once. The chain recombines TRBV18 with TRBJ1-2; D not certain. V was shortened by 3 bases and J by 8 bases, with 13 bases between the two germline ends. The CDR3 length is 13 residues. The germline gives CDR1 KGHSH, CDR2 LQKENI. The CDR3 reads CASSPGPTGGYTF. CDR3 DNA sequence: TGTGCCAGCTCACCGGGCCCGACGGGGGGCTACACCTTC.

The rearrangement joins TRBV7-9 to TRBJ1-3; the D is unclear. Germline loops: CDR1 SEHNR, CDR2 FQNEAQ (reference sequence). V was shortened by 5 bases and J by 5 bases, with 16 bases between the two germline ends. The CDR3 sequence is 15 residues long. CDR3 bases: TGTGCCAGCAGCCCGGAGGTCGGGAGGAGAAACACCATATATTTT. Translating it yields CASSPEVGRRNTIYF.

The chain carries TRBV5-1 and TRBJ2-2, with 7 bases aligning to TRBD2. Unmatched junction bases numbered 8, after V lost 4 bases and J lost 2 bases. This CDR3 is built from 16 residues. Germline V gene sequence: CDR1 SGHRS, CDR2 YFSETQ. The CDR3 nucleotides are TGCGCCAGCAGCCCTAAATGGACTAGAAACACCGGGGAGCTGTTTTTT. Translating it yields CASSPKWTRNTGELFF.

This chain links TRBV7-9 with TRBJ1-5, with 7 positions matching TRBD1. V gave up 4 bases and J gave up 1 base; unmatched junction bases: 4. The CDR3 totals 15 residues. From germline, CDR1 is SEHNR and CDR2 FQNEAQ (reference sequence). Written as DNA, the CDR3 is TGTGCCAGCAGCTCCCCACAGGGGAGCAATCAGCCCCAGCATTTT. It yields the protein CASSSPQGSNQPQHF.